This TCR beta chain was documented in a study of identical twins. Ten or more counts support this clonotype. TCRdb fed the 5' RACE reads into MiXCR, producing one record per CDR3 protein. The repertoire holds approximately 410,000 distinct CDR3 sequences, under 20% seen once, with more than 10% in the top ten. The CDR3 has 15 amino acids. Germline lookup yields CDR1 SGHTA and CDR2 FQGNSA. Trimming took 2 bases from V and 4 from J; bases not matched to a gene: 6. The sequence came from a man aged 45-65 years in good health. The chain employs TRBV7-2 and TRBJ2-5, with 8 nucleotides matching TRBD1. Material: naive T cells sorted from blood. The CDR3 region is CASSLQPGQGETQYF. The CDR3 DNA reads TGTGCCAGCAGCTTACAGCCAGGACAGGGAGAGACCCAGTACTTC.